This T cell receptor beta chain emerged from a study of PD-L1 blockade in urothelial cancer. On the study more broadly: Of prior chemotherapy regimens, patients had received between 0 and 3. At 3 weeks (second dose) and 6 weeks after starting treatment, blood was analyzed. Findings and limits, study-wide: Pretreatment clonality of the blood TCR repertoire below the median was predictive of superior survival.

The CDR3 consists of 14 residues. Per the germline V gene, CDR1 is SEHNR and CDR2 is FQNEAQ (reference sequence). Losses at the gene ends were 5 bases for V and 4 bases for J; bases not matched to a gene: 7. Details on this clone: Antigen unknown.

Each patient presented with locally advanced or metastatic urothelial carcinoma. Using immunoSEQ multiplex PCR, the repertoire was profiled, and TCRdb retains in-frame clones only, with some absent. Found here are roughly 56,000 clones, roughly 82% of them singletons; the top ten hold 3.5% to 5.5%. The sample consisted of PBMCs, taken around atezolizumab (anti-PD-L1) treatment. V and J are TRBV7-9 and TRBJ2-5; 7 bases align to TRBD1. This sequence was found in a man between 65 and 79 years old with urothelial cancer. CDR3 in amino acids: CASSPNRGGETQYF. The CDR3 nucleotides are TGTGCCAGCAGCCCAAACAGGGGTGGAGAGACCCAGTACTTC.